Below are 6 T cell receptor beta chains sequenced from a single sample in a study of T cell responses to AZD1222 COVID-19 vaccine. Only in-frame clones appear in the TCRdb table, and some are missing; sequencing was by immunoSEQ multiplex PCR. The sample has 75,000 to 85,000 clones; approximately 87% are singletons. Sequences were derived from peripheral blood, sampled 28 days after the second AZD1222 dose. These receptors were obtained from an adult who received the AZD1222 COVID-19 vaccine.

The chain has TRBV28 and TRBJ1-4; TRBD1 agrees at 9 bases. Losses at the gene ends were 6 bases for V and 4 bases for J; bases not matched to a gene: 12. Germline V gene data show CDR1 as MDHEN and CDR2 as SYDVKM. This CDR3 has 17 amino acids. CDR3 sequence: CASSPHRGRVGNEKLFF. CDR3 nucleotides: TGTGCCAGCAGCCCACACAGGGGGCGCGTCGGTAATGAAAAACTGTTTTTT.

This sequence joins TRBV19 and TRBJ1-5; TRBD1 is a possible D gene (5 bases). V was cut by 10 bases and J by 1 base, with 17 bases left in between. This CDR3 has 15 amino acids. Germline V gives CDR1 LNHDA, CDR2 SQIVND (reference sequence). Here the CDR3 reads CATGSQGKSNQPQHF. DNA of the CDR3: TGTGCCACGGGTTCTCAGGGAAAGAGCAATCAGCCCCAGCATTTT.

CDR3 amino acids: CAITPRLINTDTQYF. The DNA for the CDR3 is TGTGCCATCACACCCCGACTAATAAATACGGATACGCAGTATTTT. The genes are TRBV7-9 and TRBJ2-3; D perhaps matches TRBD2 (5 bases). V was pared by 10 bases and J by 6 bases, with 23 bases between. CDR1 and CDR2 from the germline V gene are SEHNR and FQNEAQ (reference sequence). The CDR3 is 15 residues long.

This clone has a single count. The V and J genes are TRBV6-5 and TRBJ2-7; 10 bases are shared with TRBD2. V was clipped by 9 bases and J by 4 bases; unmatched bases: 9. CDR1 MNHEY and CDR2 SVGAGI come from the germline V gene. The CDR3 contains 14 residues. The chain's CDR3 is CASALAGGRYEQYF. DNA of the CDR3: TGTGCCAGTGCGTTAGCGGGGGGACGGTACGAGCAGTACTTC.

The CDR3 loop reads CASTDRGSSTEAFF. CDR3 sequence (DNA): TGTGCCAGCACTGACAGGGGGTCGAGCACTGAAGCTTTCTTT. The gene calls are TRBV2 and TRBJ1-1, with TRBD1 matching 9 bases. The V gene end was trimmed by 7 bases and the J gene end by 4 bases; junction bases not matched to a gene: 7. Germline-derived CDR1 and CDR2 are SNHLY and FYNNEI. The length of the CDR3 is 14 residues.

The gene calls are TRBV4-2 and TRBJ2-1; 8 nucleotides align to TRBD1. The CDR3 covers 15 residues. V shed 0 bases, J shed 5 bases, and the junction held 3 bases outside the gene matches. Germline loops: CDR1 LGHNA, CDR2 YNFKEQ. The CDR3 sequence is CASSQEEQGDNEQFF. The DNA of the CDR3 is TGTGCCAGCAGCCAAGAGGAACAGGGGGACAATGAGCAGTTCTTC.